This T cell receptor (beta chain) derives from a study of blood T cell dynamics during melanoma immunotherapy (dated by TCRdb to the early 2020s). Background on the whole study: Patients with metastatic melanoma were treated with first-line pembrolizumab or nivolumab plus ipilimumab as standard of care in the United Kingdom. To find early correlates of response, peripheral T cell receptor repertoires were profiled in metastatic melanoma patients before and after one cycle of checkpoint inhibitor therapy. The training cohort was made up of consecutive patients, while a further independent group of patients from the same centre was pooled to form an external validation set. Broad study findings and their caveats: Patients who later achieved disease control showed a bifurcated PBMC repertoire reorganization at W3, with increased clonality or increased diversity, unlike progressors. The study was unable to establish whether the T cell clones driving the repertoire changes were melanoma-specific or instead reflected general immune activation. The relatively small sample size was acknowledged as something that could potentially limit how far the results can be generalized.

The CDR3 covers 15 residues, taking in both the cysteine and the phenylalanine. Just the 45-base CDR3 DNA is kept, in frame starting at base 1. V loses 4 bases, J loses 4 bases, and the germline ends lie 14 bases apart. Via the germline V gene, CDR1 is MGHRA and CDR2 YSYEKL. As for this clone: There is no known antigen for this receptor. No base quality values were provided; no much bigger clone lies one nucleotide off.

The sample's time point label, in plain terms: pre-treatment baseline. Blood samples were taken at two points: before treatment (T0) and at week 3 (W3), which came after the first cycle of checkpoint blockade. Except for a couple of patients with rapid clinical progression, response was assessed 12 weeks after the first infusion by RECIST 1.1; disease control meant complete response, partial response or stable disease. Patients with prior systemic cancer treatment, concomitant immunosuppressant therapy or synchronous other active malignancies were excluded. Bulk PBMC and plasma cell-free DNA were both sequenced for TCR beta so that circulating cells and T cell turnover could be tracked. PBMC were isolated from blood with Lymphoprep and SepMate tubes, followed by red cell lysis. DNA from PBMC and sorted T cell subsets was extracted with QIAamp DNA Blood Mini kits. For every bulk PBMC sample, a fixed 350 ng of DNA was loaded. The immunoSEQ TCRb Assay kit was used according to manufacturer instructions to amplify TCR beta CDR3 sequences from genomic DNA. The KAPA Library Quantification Kit for Illumina platforms was used to quantify pooled libraries by qPCR. Sequencing of the pooled libraries was done on an Illumina NextSeq 500, with clustering at roughly 0.6-1.2 pM. Turning to the authors' computational methods: TCR data were analyzed with immunoSEQ ANALYZER and the R LymphoSeq package. A rearrangement efficiency score was calculated as productive divided by the sum of productive and non-productive CDR3 sequences. Clonality was measured with the Gini coefficient and diversity with the Renyi index at alpha=1, and both measures were compared pairwise between timepoints within each patient. In LymphoSeq, clonal relatedness was computed using an edit distance of 3, and repertoire similarity was computed using the Bhattacharyya coefficient. Linear discriminant analysis on week-3 changes in clonality and diversity was built with the R MASS and caret packages to classify response. This immuneACCESS table, as held by TCRdb, lists in-frame sequences with V and J called but not all clones. Of the missing ones, under half trace to an unresolved V gene in checked studies; the others have no known cause. The D gene and trimming were derived from the DNA, and the V and J assignments and clone size from that table. This sample comprises about 10,000 clones, 84% of them detected only once. In total, the top ten clones hold 14% of the sample.

The specimen comprised blood, sampled from a patient treated with checkpoint blockade. This chain joins TRBV4-1 to TRBJ1-3; the D gene is perhaps TRBD1, from 5 matching bases. The source of this sequence is a human donor with melanoma. The nucleotides read TGCGCCAGCAGCCTAGAAGCTGGGGACGGAAACACCATATATTTT. It translates to CASSLEAGDGNTIYF.